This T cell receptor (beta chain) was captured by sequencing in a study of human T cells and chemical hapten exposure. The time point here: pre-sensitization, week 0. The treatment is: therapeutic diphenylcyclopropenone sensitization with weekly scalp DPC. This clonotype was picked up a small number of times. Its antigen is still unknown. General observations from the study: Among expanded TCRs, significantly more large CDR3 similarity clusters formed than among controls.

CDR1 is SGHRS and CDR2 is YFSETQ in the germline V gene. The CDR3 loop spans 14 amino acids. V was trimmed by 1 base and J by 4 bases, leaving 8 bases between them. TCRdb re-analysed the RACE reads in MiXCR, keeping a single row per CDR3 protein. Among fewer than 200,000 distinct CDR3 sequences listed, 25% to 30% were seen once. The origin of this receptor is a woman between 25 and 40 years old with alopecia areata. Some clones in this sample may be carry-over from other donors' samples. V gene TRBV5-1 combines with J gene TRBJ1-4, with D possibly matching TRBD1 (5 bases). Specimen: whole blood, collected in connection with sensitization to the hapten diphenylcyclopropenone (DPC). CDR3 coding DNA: TGCGCCAGCAGCTTGACAGGCCTTAATGAAAAACTGTTTTTT. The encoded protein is CASSLTGLNEKLFF.